This record looks at one T cell receptor beta chain sequence and its context. Its antigen is unidentified. The CDR3 extends 3 residues past the end of the read, so its final part is completed from the germline J gene. V was clipped by 4 bases and J by 3 bases; unmatched bases: 8. Germline loops: CDR1 LNHNV, CDR2 YYDKDF (reference sequence). The CDR3 covers 16 residues. This record belongs to a study of T cells in women clearing cervical HPV infection. Study details: Only a few women had HLA typing results available.

The study, taken as a whole, reports: It is unknown whether associations predate infection; no effector/memory or HPV-specific sorting.

The data were produced by immunoSEQ multiplex PCR, yet TCRdb's version contains in-frame clones alone and is incomplete. This sample contains 15,000 to 20,000 clones. J is TRBJ2-2 and V is TRBV15; 7 bases align to TRBD2. Sequencing used blood buffy coat. The source is a woman between 18 and 69 years old with a cervical HPV16 infection that either progressed to CIN3+ or cleared (not recorded which). The DNA read from the CDR3 is TGTGCCACCAGCAAAGAAGGCGGGAGTCACACCGGGGAG. Amino acid sequence: CATSKEGGSHTGE. The full-length CDR3 reads as CATSKEGGSHTGELFF.